Described below is a single T cell receptor beta chain sequence and its context. The data were taken from a study of blood T cell repertoires in COVID-19. TCRdb keeps only in-frame clones here, not all; method: immunoSEQ multiplex PCR. The sample lists around 220,000 clones, almost 90% seen once, with around 1.5% in the top ten. V was pared by 5 bases and J by 0 bases, with 12 bases between. Germline values: CDR1 SGHTS, CDR2 YDEGEE. This CDR3 has 14 residues. The sequenced sample was peripheral blood. The clonotype was recovered from a man younger than 35 with active or convalescent COVID-19. This chain connects TRBV5-8 to TRBJ2-7; D gene uncertain. The CDR3 reads CASRSRRSSYEQYF. The CDR3 nucleotides are TGTGCCAGCAGATCACGACGGAGCTCCTACGAGCAGTACTTC.